A single sample gave rise to the 16 T cell receptor beta chains below, sequenced in a study of CD8 T cells in Susac syndrome. The RNA input was roughly 0.45 to 1 ug, and it was reverse transcribed with random hexamers. MiXCR, run by TCRdb on the immunoSEQ multiplex PCR reads, gives a single entry per CDR3 protein. The sample consists of about 140,000 distinct CDR3 sequences, 85% to 95% of them appearing once. Sequenced material: CD8+ T cells from PBMCs. These receptors were obtained from a human donor in good health.

The chain uses TRBV20-1 and TRBJ1-1, with a possible D match to TRBD1 (6 bases). This CDR3 is 14 amino acids long. Germline V gene sequence: CDR1 DFQATT, CDR2 SNEGSKA (reference sequence). Trimming removed 2 bases at V and 3 bases at J, with 13 bases between. As DNA, the CDR3 is TGCAGTGCTAGAATGGGACAAGAATACACTGAAGCTTTCTTT. Its translation: CSARMGQEYTEAFF.

The V gene is TRBV9, the J gene TRBJ1-2; 7 nucleotides align to TRBD1. The CDR3 is made up of 15 amino acids. With V trimmed by 0 bases and J by 4 bases, 6 bases remained unmatched. The germline V gene encodes CDR1 SGDLS and CDR2 YYNGEE. CDR3 region: CASSVGGGAAYGYTF. Written as DNA, the CDR3 is TGTGCCAGCAGCGTAGGAGGGGGCGCAGCCTATGGCTACACCTTC.

The rearrangement uses TRBV20-1 and TRBJ2-7; 7 positions agree with TRBD2. Trimming at V came to 2 bases and at J to 0 bases, leaving 7 bases not matched to a gene. The germline V gene has CDR1 DFQATT and CDR2 SNEGSKA (reference sequence). CDR3 length equals 15 residues. CDR3 sequence reads: CSARLFGGSSYEQYF. The CDR3 coding sequence is TGCAGTGCTAGATTATTTGGCGGGAGCTCCTACGAGCAGTACTTC.

V usage is TRBV30 and J usage is TRBJ2-1; D possibly corresponds to TRBD1 (6 bases). Germline V gene lookup returns CDR1 GTSNPN and CDR2 SVGIG (reference sequence). The CDR3 is 15 amino acids. V dropped 5 bases and J dropped 6 bases, with 20 bases sitting between them. The CDR3 loop reads CAWGSGVFQTNEQFF. The CDR3 DNA reads as TGTGCCTGGGGATCAGGGGTCTTCCAGACCAATGAGCAGTTCTTC.

The chain combines TRBV20-1 with TRBJ2-3; D perhaps matches TRBD2 (5 bases). The CDR3 length is 16 residues. The germline CDR1 and CDR2 sequences are DFQATT and SNEGSKA (reference sequence). The V end lost 1 base, the J end lost 4 bases, and 18 bases lay between the germline ends. The CDR3 protein is CSARAERTGLADTQYF. DNA for the CDR3: TGCAGTGCTAGAGCAGAGCGGACCGGGCTTGCAGATACGCAGTATTTT.

The V call is TRBV23-1, the J call TRBJ2-7; D is perhaps TRBD1 or TRBD2 (5 bases each). TRBV23-1 is an open reading frame whose function is uncertain. The CDR3 has 14 residues. V lost 2 bases to trimming and J lost 3 bases, with 11 bases between them. CDR3 protein: CASSQGTQYYEQYF. The CDR3 nucleotides are TGCGCCAGCAGTCAAGGGACCCAATACTACGAGCAGTACTTC.

V usage is TRBV15 and J usage is TRBJ2-2; D is unresolved. V lost 0 bases and J lost 5, with 7 bases in between. Germline CDR1 and CDR2: LNHNV and YYDKDF (reference sequence). This CDR3 is built from 14 residues. CDR3 loop: CATSRDTGTGELFF. As DNA, the CDR3 is TGTGCCACCAGCAGAGATACCGGGACCGGGGAGCTGTTTTTT.

This chain links TRBV29-1 with TRBJ2-7, with D uncertain. Trimming removed 4 bases at V and 0 bases at J, with 7 bases between. Germline loops: CDR1 SQVTM, CDR2 ANQGSEA. This CDR3 is built from 12 residues. For the CDR3, the DNA is TGCAGCGTTGTAAGCAGCTCCTACGAGCAGTACTTC. Its translation is CSVVSSSYEQYF.

The chain has TRBV9 and TRBJ1-4; D uncertain. CDR1 and CDR2 (germline): SGDLS, YYNGEE. This CDR3 is built from 15 residues. Trimming pared 0 bases from V and 0 bases from J, leaving 6 bases between. The CDR3 loop reads CASSVEASTNEKLFF. CDR3 nucleotide sequence: TGTGCCAGCAGCGTAGAGGCATCAACTAATGAAAAACTGTTTTTT.

The rearrangement uses TRBV7-8 and TRBJ2-2; 8 positions agree with TRBD1. The J segment lost 4 bases and the V segment lost 7 bases, leaving 11 bases of the junction unmatched. CDR1 is SGHVS, CDR2 FQNEAQ, per germline. This CDR3 contains 16 residues. CDR3 amino acids: CASTSGTGSPTGELFF. As DNA, the CDR3 is TGTGCCAGCACCTCCGGGACAGGCTCCCCCACCGGGGAGCTGTTTTTT. Using reference TRBV7-8 and TRBJ2-2 for the parts outside the CDR3, the full variable domain is GAGVSQSPRYKVAKRGQDVALRCDPISGHVSLFWYQQALGQGPEFLTYFQNEAQLDKSGLPSDRFFAERPEGSVSTLKIQRTQQEDSAVYLCASTSGTGSPTGELFFGEGSRLTVL.

V usage is TRBV7-9 and J usage is TRBJ2-1; D remains ambiguous. The CDR3 length is 16 residues. CDR1 and CDR2 from the germline V gene are SEHNR and FQNEAQ (reference sequence). The V gene lost 5 bases and the J gene lost 0 bases, with 14 bases spanning the gap. The CDR3, as DNA: TGTGCCAGCAGCCCCCCTGCCGCGAGCTCCTACAATGAGCAGTTCTTC. Protein sequence: CASSPPAASSYNEQFF.

This sequence joins TRBV27 and TRBJ2-1; no reliable D call. Germline V CDR1 and CDR2: MNHEY, SMNVEV (reference sequence). The CDR3 loop spans 12 amino acids. V was pared by 2 bases and J by 8 bases, with 7 bases between. DNA of the CDR3: TGTGCCAGCAGTTTACTAGGAGATGAGCAGTTCTTC. Amino acid sequence: CASSLLGDEQFF.

This clonotype was seen just once. V and J are TRBV24-1 and TRBJ1-1; no clear D. The CDR3 runs 13 residues. CDR1 and CDR2 (germline): KGHDR, SFDVKD. V lost 5 bases and J 6 bases, leaving 12 bases between the germline ends. For the CDR3, the DNA is TGTGCCACCAGTGCACCGTTAGGCGCTGAAGCTTTCTTT. Amino acids: CATSAPLGAEAFF.

The CDR3 region is CSVEGTDHEQYF. CDR3 in DNA: TGCAGCGTTGAGGGGACAGACCACGAGCAGTACTTC. The J gene is TRBJ2-7, the V gene TRBV29-1, with 7 bases identical to TRBD1. The V segment lost 3 bases and the J segment 5 bases; nucleotides outside the gene matches: 4. The CDR3 extends over 12 amino acids. Germline CDR1 and CDR2: SQVTM and ANQGSEA.

V gene TRBV9 combines with J gene TRBJ2-7; D unresolved. CDR3 length: 13 amino acids. The V end was cut by 0 bases, the J end by 2 bases, with 6 bases between. Germline values: CDR1 SGDLS, CDR2 YYNGEE. This CDR3 is CASSVGGPYEQYF. The CDR3 coding sequence is TGTGCCAGCAGCGTAGGCGGCCCCTACGAGCAGTACTTC. Full variable domain (missing parts from reference TRBV9 and TRBJ2-7): DSGVTQTPKHLITATGQRVTLRCSPRSGDLSVYWYQQSLDQGLQFLIQYYNGEERAKGNILERFSAQQFPDLHSELNLSSLELGDSALYFCASSVGGPYEQYFGPGTRLTVT.

The CDR3 region has the DNA TGTGCCAGCAGCGGGGGCACTGAAGCTTTCTTT. Translated: CASSGGTEAFF. The chain couples TRBV27 to TRBJ1-1; D may be TRBD1 (5 bases). From germline, CDR1 is MNHEY and CDR2 SMNVEV (reference sequence). V was trimmed by 6 bases and J by 4 bases, leaving 6 bases between them. This CDR3 has 11 residues.